These 26 T cell receptor beta chains were sequenced from one sample in a study of T cells in tumors after PD-1 blockade. Sequenced by immunoSEQ multiplex PCR; TCRdb stores in-frame clones only, minus some. This sample carries about 9,200 clones, 50% to 65% of them seen once, and the ten largest clones take over 4%. The specimen comprised tumor tissue, sampled after anti-PD-1 treatment. Receptors were obtained from a human donor with basal cell carcinoma.

The gene calls are TRBV5-1 and TRBJ1-5; the D is unclear. CDR3 length: 14 residues. V lost 4 bases to trimming and J lost 0 bases, with 8 bases between them. Germline lookup yields CDR1 SGHRS and CDR2 YFSETQ. The CDR3 here is CASSPSGSNQPQHF. DNA for the CDR3: TGCGCCAGCAGCCCTAGTGGTAGCAATCAGCCCCAGCATTTT. Variable domain in full (rest from reference TRBV5-1 and TRBJ1-5): KAGVTQTPRYLIKTRGQQVTLSCSPISGHRSVSWYQQTPGQGLQFLFEYFSETQRNKGNFPGRFSGRQFSNSRSEMNVSTLELGDSALYLCASSPSGSNQPQHFGDGTRLSIL.

V is TRBV7-3 and J is TRBJ1-1; D unresolved. The CDR3 extends over 17 amino acids. Germline loops: CDR1 SGHTA, CDR2 FQGTGA. Trimming took 5 bases from V and 0 from J, leaving 19 bases between them. CDR3 DNA sequence: TGTGCCAGCAGCCCCGGGAGGGTGGGGTATCTGAACACTGAAGCTTTCTTT. Its translation is CASSPGRVGYLNTEAFF.

The V and J genes are TRBV5-1 and TRBJ1-4; D gene ambiguous. V lost 4 bases, J lost 3 bases, and 13 bases lay in between. Germline V CDR1 and CDR2: SGHRS, YFSETQ. The CDR3 totals 15 residues. The CDR3 DNA reads as TGCGCCAGCAGCCCCCGGACTTCCCCTAATGAAAAACTGTTTTTT. Protein: CASSPRTSPNEKLFF.

This rearrangement joins TRBV5-6 to TRBJ2-3, with no clear D. The CDR3 length is 14 residues. The germline CDR1 and CDR2 sequences are SGHDT and YYEEEE. The V end was cut by 0 bases, the J end by 2 bases, with 7 bases between. CDR3 nucleotide sequence: TGTGCCAGCAGCTTGGGACCAGACACAGATACGCAGTATTTT. Protein: CASSLGPDTDTQYF. The full variable domain, completed using reference TRBV5-6 and TRBJ2-3, is DAGVTQSPTHLIKTRGQQVTLRCSPKSGHDTVSWYQQALGQGPQFIFQYYEEEERQRGNFPDRFSGHQFPNYSSELNVNALLLGDSALYLCASSLGPDTDTQYFGPGTRLTVL.

The sample holds a few counts of this clone. This chain joins TRBV6-5 and TRBJ2-1; D perhaps matches TRBD2 (5 bases). There are 11 residues in the CDR3. CDR1 and CDR2 from the germline V gene are MNHEY and SVGAGI. V gave up 2 bases and J gave up 10 bases, with 6 bases separating them. CDR3 amino acids: CASSYGGEQFF. Written as DNA, the CDR3 is TGTGCCAGCAGTTACGGCGGGGAGCAGTTCTTC.

The genes are TRBV5-1 and TRBJ2-1; TRBD2 agrees at 11 bases. With 4 bases clipped from V and 5 bases from J, the junction kept 5 bases outside the gene matches. CDR3 length equals 15 residues. Per germline, CDR1 SGHRS and CDR2 YFSETQ. For the CDR3, the DNA is TGCGCCAGCAGCATACTAGCGGGGGCCAACAATGAGCAGTTCTTC. Translating gives CASSILAGANNEQFF.

The sample holds a few counts of this clone. This chain connects TRBV30 to TRBJ1-1, with D hard to call. The V gene lost 1 base and the J gene lost 1 base, with 19 bases spanning the gap. This CDR3 comprises 17 residues. Germline loops: CDR1 GTSNPN, CDR2 SVGIG (reference sequence). DNA for the CDR3: TGTGCCTGGAGTGCTGCCCCTGGGGTCCAAAGGAACACTGAAGCTTTCTTT. This sequence encodes CAWSAAPGVQRNTEAFF. The complete variable domain, with remaining parts taken from reference TRBV30 and TRBJ1-1, reads SQTIHQWPATLVQPVGSPLSLECTVEGTSNPNLYWYRQAAGRGLQLLFYSVGIGQISSEVPQNLSASRPQDRQFILSSKKLLLSDSGFYLCAWSAAPGVQRNTEAFFGQGTRLTVV.

The J gene is TRBJ2-1, the V gene TRBV7-2; 8 bases map to TRBD1. The V gene's germline CDR1 is SGHTA and CDR2 FQGNSA. The V segment lost 1 base and the J segment 3 bases; nucleotides outside the gene matches: 2. This CDR3 is 15 amino acids long. CDR3 region: CASSLGQGSYNEQFF. The CDR3 coding sequence is TGTGCCAGCAGCTTAGGACAGGGGAGCTACAATGAGCAGTTCTTC.

The chain uses TRBV30 and TRBJ2-5; D is ambiguous. Trimming removed 2 bases at V and 4 bases at J, with 11 bases between. This CDR3 spans 13 amino acids. Germline CDR1 and CDR2: GTSNPN and SVGIG (reference sequence). CDR3 loop: CAWSQRASETQYF. The CDR3 region has the DNA TGTGCCTGGAGTCAGAGAGCCTCAGAGACCCAGTACTTC.

This chain joins TRBV24-1 and TRBJ2-1; D is possibly TRBD1 or TRBD2 (5 bases each). The germline CDR1 and CDR2 sequences are KGHDR and SFDVKD. This CDR3 contains 16 residues. Between the trimmed V and J ends, which lost 4 bases and 5 bases, there was a span of 17 bases. In DNA, the CDR3 is TGTGCCACCAGTGAGCCGGGACCCAACGGGAACAATGAGCAGTTCTTC. Translated, it gives CATSEPGPNGNNEQFF.

The chain joins TRBV11-2 to TRBJ2-1; TRBD2 agrees at 15 bases. J was trimmed by 7 bases and V by 6 bases; bases with no gene match: 13. CDR1 and CDR2 (germline): SGHAT, FQNNGV. The CDR3 consists of 18 residues. DNA for the CDR3: TGTGCCAGCAGACCTACCGCCGGGACTAGCGGGGGGAGGAATGAGCAGTTCTTC. Residues: CASRPTAGTSGGRNEQFF. The full variable domain, its missing parts supplied by reference TRBV11-2 and TRBJ2-1, is EAGVAQSPRYKIIEKRQSVAFWCNPISGHATLYWYQQILGQGPKLLIQFQNNGVVDDSQLPKDRFSAERLKGVDSTLKIQPAKLEDSAVYLCASRPTAGTSGGRNEQFFGPGTRLTVL.

The genes are TRBV6-5 and TRBJ2-3; 10 nucleotides match TRBD2. The trim removed 6 bases at V and 5 bases at J, leaving 8 bases unmatched. The CDR3 is 15 residues long. Germline-derived CDR1 and CDR2 are MNHEY and SVGAGI. Here the CDR3 DNA reads TGTGCCAGCAGGAAAGCGGGGGGGCTTGAAGATACGCAGTATTTT. Translation gives CASRKAGGLEDTQYF.

The chain carries TRBV7-8 and TRBJ1-3; D call uncertain. V was cut by 5 bases and J by 1 base, with 39 bases left in between. There are 24 residues in the CDR3. Germline V gene lookup returns CDR1 SGHVS and CDR2 FQNEAQ. The CDR3 is CASSRAIPHIGCGAPQESGNTIYF. CDR3 DNA: TGTGCCAGCAGCCGGGCGATACCCCATATCGGGTGCGGCGCCCCGCAGGAGTCTGGAAACACCATATATTTT.

V and J are TRBV5-5 and TRBJ2-5; D tentatively reads TRBD1 or TRBD2 (7 bases each). This CDR3 is 12 amino acids long. The ends were cut back, 4 bases at V and 5 bases at J, with 9 bases in the middle. Germline V gene sequence: CDR1 SGHKS, CDR2 YYEKEE (reference sequence). The CDR3 here is CASSQGGETQYF. The CDR3 DNA reads TGTGCCAGCAGCCAGGGGGGGGAGACCCAGTACTTC.

The chain joins TRBV6-5 to TRBJ1-4, with a possible D match to TRBD1 (5 bases). With 1 base removed from V and 4 bases from J, the gap between germline ends came to 10 bases. CDR3 length: 15 residues. Germline V gives CDR1 MNHEY, CDR2 SVGAGI. CDR3 bases: TGTGCCAGCAGTTACTTAGGGGCGGGTAATGAAAAACTGTTTTTT. This codes for CASSYLGAGNEKLFF.

The chain couples TRBV9 to TRBJ1-2, with a possible D match to TRBD1 (6 bases). Germline values: CDR1 SGDLS, CDR2 YYNGEE. The CDR3 sequence is 14 residues long. The chain's CDR3 is CPRSGAPGGRGYTF. The CDR3 DNA reads TGTCCCCGCAGCGGGGCACCGGGGGGGCGGGGCTACACCTTC.

This clone rates as large. V gene TRBV11-3 combines with J gene TRBJ1-2; no clear D gene. The CDR3 runs to 13 residues. Germline values: CDR1 SGHNT, CDR2 YENEEA. Trimming took 5 bases from V and 2 from J, leaving 9 bases between them. CDR3 region: CASSARLNYGYTF. CDR3 in DNA: TGTGCCAGCAGCGCTCGGTTGAACTATGGCTACACCTTC.

The gene calls are TRBV6-5 and TRBJ2-1, with a possible D match to TRBD2 (7 bases). Trimming cost V 1 base and J 8 bases, with 15 bases left between them. Germline lookup yields CDR1 MNHEY and CDR2 SVGAGI. The length of the CDR3 is 15 residues. The CDR3 is CASSYLRGGLHEQFF. The CDR3 DNA sequence: TGTGCCAGCAGTTACTTGAGGGGGGGGCTGCATGAGCAGTTCTTC.

The V gene is TRBV13, the J gene TRBJ2-5; 9 positions match TRBD1. Per germline, CDR1 PRHDT and CDR2 FYEKMQ (reference sequence). J lost 5 bases, V lost 9 bases, and 13 bases had no gene match. The CDR3 is 15 residues long. The CDR3, as DNA: TGTGCCAGTCGCCTAACAGGGGGCGCCGGGGAGACCCAGTACTTC. It is translated as CASRLTGGAGETQYF.

The rearrangement joins TRBV5-1 to TRBJ1-1; 7 nucleotides align to TRBD1. The CDR3 loop spans 16 amino acids. Germline trimming cut 2 bases from V and 0 bases from J; bases unmatched to any gene: 7. Germline V gene lookup returns CDR1 SGHRS and CDR2 YFSETQ. The CDR3 loop is CASSLFPGQLNTEAFF. CDR3 DNA sequence: TGCGCCAGCAGCTTATTCCCGGGACAGTTGAACACTGAAGCTTTCTTT.

The chain employs TRBV30 and TRBJ1-1; D ambiguous. The CDR3 is made up of 13 amino acids. Trimming stripped 2 bases from V and 6 bases from J, with 13 bases between. Germline V CDR1 and CDR2: GTSNPN, SVGIG (reference sequence). The CDR3 DNA is TGTGCCTGGAGTCCTATTGTGGCAGCTGAAGCTTTCTTT. It yields the protein CAWSPIVAAEAFF.

This clone has just a few counts. The CDR3 bases are TGTGCCAGTAGAACCTCCAGGGATTATAGTCAGCCCCAGCATTTT. It specifies CASRTSRDYSQPQHF. The gene calls are TRBV19 and TRBJ1-5, with a possible D match to TRBD1 (5 bases). Germline assignment: CDR1 LNHDA and CDR2 SQIVND (reference sequence). The V and J ends lost 6 bases and 6 bases respectively, with 18 bases between them. The CDR3 runs to 15 residues.

In regard to this clone: Sequence at one end of the junction differs from germline and may be a read error. Other DNA sequences from this sample encode an identical CDR3 as well. The chain carries TRBV7-9 and TRBJ2-7, with D perhaps matching TRBD1 (5 bases). This CDR3 is built from 15 residues. The germline CDR1 and CDR2 sequences are SEHNR and FQNEAQ (reference sequence). CDR3 DNA: TGTGCCAGCAGCCCAGATTGGGGCGCTGGGTACGAGCAATACTTC. This codes for CASSPDWGAGYEQYF.

This clone was seen more than once but under ten times. The V and J genes are TRBV5-4 and TRBJ1-2; possibly TRBD1 for D (5 bases). Germline V lookup: CDR1 SGHNT, CDR2 YYREEE (reference sequence). V gave up 0 bases and J gave up 3 bases, with 9 bases separating them. The CDR3 has 14 amino acids. This CDR3 reads CASSLAGSYYGYTF. The CDR3 DNA is TGTGCCAGCAGCTTGGCAGGGTCATACTATGGCTACACCTTC.

The chain has TRBV28 and TRBJ2-3, with D maybe TRBD1 (6 bases). CDR3 length: 15 amino acids. Per the germline V gene, CDR1 is MDHEN and CDR2 is SYDVKM. With 6 bases removed from V and 7 bases from J, the gap between germline ends came to 20 bases. CDR3 sequence (DNA): TGTGCCAGCAGGGGCAGGGGTCCAGGGGAGAATACGCAGTATTTT. Translating gives CASRGRGPGENTQYF. The full variable domain, in which reference TRBV28 and TRBJ2-3 provide the parts outside the CDR3, is DVKVTQSSRYLVKRTGEKVFLECVQDMDHENMFWYRQDPGLGLRLIYFSYDVKMKEKGDIPEGYSVSREKKERFSLILESASTNQTSMYLCASRGRGPGENTQYFGPGTRLTVL.

The chain uses TRBV19 and TRBJ2-1; no clear D. Germline V gene sequence: CDR1 LNHDA, CDR2 SQIVND (reference sequence). The ends were cut back, 0 bases at V and 7 bases at J, with 13 bases in the middle. CDR3 size: 15 residues. CDR3 residues: CASSIDRRNANEQFF. CDR3 in DNA: TGTGCCAGTAGTATAGATCGAAGGAACGCAAATGAGCAGTTCTTC.